This T cell receptor (beta chain) was sequenced in a study of T-cell reconstitution after alpha-beta-depleted transplantation in children. Notes on the study in general: Among T cells one year after transplant, newly produced cells accounted for most counts and diversity. Some patients owed their high day-60 TCRbeta diversity to surviving recipient T cells and thymic progenitors. By about two months after transplant, alpha-beta T cells reportedly arose from several hundred graft clones that had expanded.

Worth noting for this clonotype: Its antigen is unidentified.

Germline V gene lookup returns CDR1 SGHRS and CDR2 YFSETQ. The CDR3 contains 13 residues. V was trimmed by 6 bases and J by 5 bases, leaving 14 bases between them. The authors prepared the TCRbeta library with unique molecular identifiers. One entry per CDR3 protein, called by TCRdb with MiXCR from the PCR reads. Of about 460,000 distinct CDR3 sequences in the sample, over 9.5% were seen once. The gene calls are TRBV5-1 and TRBJ2-5; weak D call: TRBD2 (6 bases). This clonotype was obtained from a female patient aged 2-15 years who had a stem cell transplant for aplastic anemia, so the T cells may come from the graft donor. Source: PBMCs, mostly from graft donor cells, taken 180 days after TCRalphabeta/CD19-depleted stem cell transplant. The CDR3 region is CASNGGLSETQYF. CDR3 in DNA: TGCGCCAGCAACGGGGGTCTGTCGGAGACCCAGTACTTC.